This T cell receptor (beta chain) came from a study of shared clonotypes between healthy human individuals. About the research overall: The plates for each donor numbered three CD4 naive, three CD4 memory, two CD8 naive and one CD8 memory.

General observations from the study: Clonotypes not shared had lower generation probabilities than those common to all four donors. In the sorted subsets, rarefaction showed sequencing was incomplete despite large depth. Naive subsets generally had larger estimated richness than memory subsets.

Concerning this clone itself: What it binds is unknown.

Trimming cost V 5 bases and J 0 bases, with 11 bases left between them. The CDR3 consists of 13 residues. CDR1 is GTSNPN, CDR2 SVGIG, per germline (reference sequence). Cells designated naive CD8 were CD45RO-negative and were positively selected for CCR7, with terminally differentiated effector memory CD45RA+ cells excluded. The protocol was immunoSEQ multiplex PCR, while the TCRdb copy is restricted to in-frame clones and leaves out a portion. This table holds more than 2 million clones, just under 95% found once. The sequence was obtained from a man between 18 and 29 years old in good health. Some clones in this sample may be carry-over from other donors' samples. V usage is TRBV30 and J usage is TRBJ2-7; D possibly uses TRBD1 or TRBD2 (5 bases each). Sequenced input: naive CD8+ T cells from PBMCs. CDR3: CAWEGDRSYEQYF. The DNA for the CDR3 is TGTGCCTGGGAAGGGGACCGCTCCTACGAGCAGTACTTC.